The T cell receptor beta chain under discussion was sequenced for a study of blood T cell repertoires in COVID-19. About the study: Samples of COVID-19 (acute and convalescent) were obtained from the United States, Italy and Spain. In each case, the material was cDNA or gDNA derived from T cells, B-cell-depleted T cells, or PBMCs.

Original analysis: Quantification of nucleated cells was approximated via reference gene primer amplification. Data came from immunoSEQ multiplex PCR; TCRdb stores just in-frame clones and leaves some out. The V and J calls and the clone size are those of that table, but D and trimming were determined from the DNA. The sample includes roughly 150,000 clones, 75% to 85% of them seen just once. This TCR was recovered from a man aged 50-59 years with acute or convalescent COVID-19. The sequencing input was peripheral blood.

CDR3 loop: CASSPGEVYNEQFF. The CDR3 DNA is TGTGCCAGCAGCCCCGGGGAGGTATACAATGAGCAGTTCTTC. The chain links TRBV6-5 to TRBJ2-1, with D possibly matching TRBD2 (6 bases). This CDR3 has 14 amino acids. Germline lookup yields CDR1 MNHEY and CDR2 SVGAGI. V lost 6 bases and J 4 bases, leaving 13 bases between the germline ends.